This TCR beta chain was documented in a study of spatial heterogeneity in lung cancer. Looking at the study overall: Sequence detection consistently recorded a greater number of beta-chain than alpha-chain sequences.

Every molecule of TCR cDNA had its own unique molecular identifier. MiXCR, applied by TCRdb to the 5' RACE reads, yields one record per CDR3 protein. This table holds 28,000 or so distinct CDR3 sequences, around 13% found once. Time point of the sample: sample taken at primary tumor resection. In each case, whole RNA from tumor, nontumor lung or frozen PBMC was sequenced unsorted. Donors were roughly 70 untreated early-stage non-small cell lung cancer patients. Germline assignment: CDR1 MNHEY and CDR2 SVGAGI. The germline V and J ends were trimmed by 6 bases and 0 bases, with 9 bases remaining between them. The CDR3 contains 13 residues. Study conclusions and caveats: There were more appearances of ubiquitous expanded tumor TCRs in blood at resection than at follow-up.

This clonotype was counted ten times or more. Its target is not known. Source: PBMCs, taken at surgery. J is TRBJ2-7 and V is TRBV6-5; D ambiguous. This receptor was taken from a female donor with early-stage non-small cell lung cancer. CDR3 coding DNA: TGTGCCAGCAGCCGAACAAGCTCCTACGAGCAGTACTTC. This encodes CASSRTSSYEQYF.